This TCR beta chain stems from a study of blood T cell repertoires in COVID-19. The table lists this clone with a count of one. Assay used: immunoSEQ multiplex PCR; TCRdb lists only in-frame clones, some missing. The table has some 300,000 clones, 90% to 95% seen once. The CDR3 has 14 amino acids. The V gene end was trimmed by 0 bases and the J gene end by 6 bases; junction bases not matched to a gene: 2. CDR1 is SGDLS and CDR2 is YYNGEE in the germline V gene. The chain employs TRBV9 and TRBJ2-2; 7 bases line up with TRBD2. Sequenced material: PBMCs or T cells enriched from blood (not recorded which). The receptor was isolated from a young woman who had been exposed to COVID-19. The CDR3 DNA reads as TGTGCCAGCAGCGTAGTGGGGAGGGCCGGGGAGCTGTTTTTT. It translates to CASSVVGRAGELFF.